This TCR beta chain was captured in a study of blood T cell repertoires in COVID-19. The wider study: Both acute and convalescent COVID-19 samples were obtained from the United States, Italy and Spain. PBMCs, B-cell-depleted T cells, or T cells provided the cDNA or gDNA that made up the material.

The table lists this clone with a count of one. Seattle enrolled patients during active infection and tracked them longitudinally. In the authors' workflow: How many nucleated cells were present was estimated from reference gene primer amplification. Sequencing used immunoSEQ multiplex PCR; TCRdb keeps in-frame clones, though not all of them. The V and J calls and clone size are taken from that table; D and trimming were inferred from the DNA. The sample records around 150,000 clones, around 82% being singletons. Sequenced input: peripheral blood. This TCR was sampled from a middle-aged woman with COVID-19, enrolled during active disease.

The DNA for the CDR3 is TGTGCCAGCAGAACCGGGACACGGAAGCCCGGGGAGCTGTTTTTT. Translating gives CASRTGTRKPGELFF. The rearrangement uses TRBV6-6 and TRBJ2-2; D is possibly TRBD1 (6 bases). CDR3 length: 15 amino acids. Germline values: CDR1 MNHNY, CDR2 SVGAGI (reference sequence). With 6 bases removed from V and 6 bases from J, the gap between germline ends came to 17 bases.